These 27 T cell receptor beta chains were all obtained from the same sample, sequenced in a study of cytomegalovirus exposure and HLA in healthy donors. PCR was performed using 60 Vbeta and 13 Jbeta primers. Assay used: immunoSEQ multiplex PCR; TCRdb lists only in-frame clones, some missing. Of 140,000 to 150,000 clones in the sample, over 60% were seen once. The source material was PBMCs. All receptors derive from a man aged 40-49 years in good health and CMV-seropositive.

V is TRBV28 and J is TRBJ1-5; no firm D call. Trimming took off 8 bases at V and 0 bases at J, with 20 bases between the two ends. This CDR3 has 17 amino acids. Germline values: CDR1 MDHEN, CDR2 SYDVKM. CDR3 bases: TGTGCCAGCTACAGTTTATTTGGTGGGTATAGCAATCAGCCCCAGCATTTT. This sequence encodes CASYSLFGGYSNQPQHF.

This clone was detected only a few times. J is TRBJ1-1 and V is TRBV27, with TRBD1 matching 10 bases. CDR3 size: 14 residues. Trimming at V came to 7 bases and at J to 7 bases, leaving 9 bases not matched to a gene. CDR1 MNHEY and CDR2 SMNVEV come from the germline V gene (reference sequence). The CDR3 sequence is CASKLRDRGFEAFF. The CDR3 DNA follows: TGTGCCAGCAAACTCCGGGACAGGGGTTTTGAAGCTTTCTTT.

On this clone itself: This sample includes further DNA sequences coding for the same CDR3. The chain recombines TRBV9 with TRBJ2-3; TRBD2 matches 8 bases. Germline loops: CDR1 SGDLS, CDR2 YYNGEE. V shed 2 bases, J shed 4 bases, and the junction held 6 bases outside the gene matches. This CDR3 region has 15 residues. The CDR3 here is CASSVRAGGPDTQYF. In nucleotides, the CDR3 is TGTGCCAGCAGCGTGAGGGCGGGAGGTCCAGATACGCAGTATTTT.

This clone was seen a single time. The junction differs from germline at one of its ends, possibly a read error. The V and J genes are TRBV6-5 and TRBJ2-7; TRBD1 matches 8 bases. Germline CDR1 MNHEY, CDR2 SVGAGI. The CDR3 is made up of 13 amino acids. The DNA of the CDR3 is TGTGCCAGCAGACCGGGACAGGTTAATCTTATGCACTTC. Translating gives CASRPGQVNLMHF.

This clone was seen more than once but under ten times. V gene TRBV15 combines with J gene TRBJ1-4; 11 bases fit TRBD1. The germline gives CDR1 LNHNV, CDR2 YYDKDF (reference sequence). CDR3 length equals 17 residues. Losses at the gene ends were 5 bases for V and 7 bases for J; bases not matched to a gene: 12. The CDR3 is CATSPDRGQGAGEKLFF. The DNA for the CDR3 is TGTGCCACCAGCCCCGACAGAGGACAGGGGGCAGGTGAAAAACTGTTTTTT.

The chain has TRBV14 and TRBJ1-1, with D unclear. Germline-derived CDR1 and CDR2 are SGHDN and FVKESK. V was trimmed by 6 bases and J by 1 base, leaving 9 bases between them. This CDR3 contains 13 residues. CDR3 protein: CASSPSPNTEAFF. The DNA for the CDR3 is TGTGCCAGCAGTCCTAGTCCGAACACTGAAGCTTTCTTT.

The chain combines TRBV18 with TRBJ1-1; TRBD1 matches 7 bases. CDR1 is KGHSH and CDR2 is LQKENI in the germline V gene. J was trimmed by 0 bases and V by 3 bases; bases with no gene match: 7. The CDR3 runs to 16 residues. This chain's CDR3 is CASSPGTASLNTEAFF. In nucleotides, the CDR3 is TGTGCCAGCTCACCCGGGACAGCTTCTTTGAACACTGAAGCTTTCTTT.

V gene TRBV30 combines with J gene TRBJ2-5; D is possibly TRBD2 (5 bases). V gave up 0 bases and J gave up 2 bases, with 7 bases separating them. CDR1 and CDR2 from the germline V gene are GTSNPN and SVGIG (reference sequence). The CDR3 contains 13 residues. In DNA, the CDR3 is TGTGCCTGGAGTGTAGGACTGCAAGAGACCCAGTACTTC. It encodes CAWSVGLQETQYF.

The V gene is TRBV28, the J gene TRBJ2-1; possibly TRBD2 for D (6 bases). Germline CDR1 and CDR2: MDHEN and SYDVKM. There are 12 residues in the CDR3. V lost 8 bases and J 13 bases, leaving 18 bases between the germline ends. CDR3: CASSAGRPNQFF. CDR3 in DNA: TGTGCCAGCTCGGCGGGACGTCCTAACCAGTTCTTC.

The chain carries TRBV7-8 and TRBJ2-1; no clear D gene. The germline V and J ends were trimmed by 5 bases and 8 bases, with 7 bases remaining between them. Per germline, CDR1 SGHVS and CDR2 FQNEAQ. The CDR3 runs to 11 residues. The CDR3 spells CASSPQDEQFF. The CDR3 DNA is TGTGCCAGCAGCCCCCAGGATGAGCAGTTCTTC.

This clone came up once. The chain recombines TRBV19 with TRBJ1-3; D perhaps matches TRBD1 (6 bases). Trimming shortened V by 10 bases and J by 2 bases, and 18 bases separated the two germline ends. CDR1 is LNHDA and CDR2 is SQIVND in the germline V gene (reference sequence). CDR3 size: 15 residues. DNA for the CDR3: TGTGCCACCAAGTCGGGGGGCGAGGCTGGAAACACCATATATTTT. It codes for CATKSGGEAGNTIYF.

The chain recombines TRBV7-6 with TRBJ2-2; 7 bases map to TRBD1. Germline trimming cut 3 bases from V and 4 bases from J; bases unmatched to any gene: 2. This CDR3 has 14 amino acids. Germline values: CDR1 SGHVS, CDR2 FNYEAQ. CDR3 sequence (DNA): TGTGCCAGCAGCTTTGCAGGGGGCACCGGGGAGCTGTTTTTT. Protein: CASSFAGGTGELFF.

This clone was observed a handful of times. This chain links TRBV6-4 with TRBJ2-5; the match to TRBD2 covers 13 bases. The CDR3 spans 15 residues. V shed 3 bases and J 4 bases; nucleotides not matched to a gene: 2. CDR1 is MRHNA and CDR2 is SNTAGT in the germline V gene. DNA for the CDR3: TGTGCCAGCAGTGAACTAGCGGGAGGGCCAGAGACCCAGTACTTC. The encoded protein is CASSELAGGPETQYF.

The chain recombines TRBV11-3 with TRBJ2-2; weak D call: TRBD2 (5 bases). CDR1 and CDR2 (germline): SGHNT, YENEEA. The CDR3 runs 15 residues. Trimming took off 2 bases at V and 3 bases at J, with 10 bases between the two ends. CDR3 sequence reads: CASSLHGKDTGELFF. The CDR3 bases are TGTGCCAGCAGCTTACACGGGAAGGACACCGGGGAGCTGTTTTTT.

This chain connects TRBV27 to TRBJ1-2, with a possible D match to TRBD1 (6 bases). This CDR3 comprises 13 residues. V dropped 3 bases and J dropped 1 base, with 6 bases sitting between them. Germline CDR1 is MNHEY and CDR2 is SMNVEV (reference sequence). The CDR3 is CASSLDSNYGYTF. The CDR3 DNA is TGTGCCAGCAGTTTGGACAGTAACTATGGCTACACCTTC.

This rearrangement joins TRBV2 to TRBJ2-7; TRBD1 is a possible D gene (6 bases). V gave up 5 bases and J gave up 2 bases, with 16 bases separating them. Germline CDR1 and CDR2: SNHLY and FYNNEI. CDR3 size: 15 residues. The CDR3 loop is CASSPGVGTTYEQYF. CDR3 DNA: TGTGCCAGCAGTCCAGGGGTGGGGACCACCTACGAGCAGTACTTC. The variable domain in full, completed from reference TRBV2 and TRBJ2-7, reads EPEVTQTPSHQVTQMGQEVILRCVPISNHLYFYWYRQILGQKVEFLVSFYNNEISEKSEIFDDQFSVERPDGSNFTLKIRSTKLEDSAMYFCASSPGVGTTYEQYFGPGTRLTVT.

A few counts support this clone. The rearrangement joins TRBV7-3 to TRBJ1-1; 9 bases align to TRBD1. CDR1 and CDR2 from the germline V gene are SGHTA and FQGTGA. This CDR3 comprises 18 residues. Trimming took 8 bases from V and 0 from J; bases not matched to a gene: 16. The CDR3 spells CASLPRQGGRYMNTEAFF. The CDR3 DNA follows: TGTGCCAGCCTGCCTCGACAGGGGGGCCGATACATGAACACTGAAGCTTTCTTT.

This clone showed up just a few times. The J gene is TRBJ1-5, the V gene TRBV28, with D unresolved. Trimming pared 6 bases from V and 1 base from J, leaving 13 bases between. Germline V CDR1 and CDR2: MDHEN, SYDVKM. CDR3 length: 15 amino acids. Here the CDR3 reads CASREGIISNQPQHF. In DNA form, the CDR3 reads TGTGCCAGCAGGGAGGGAATTATCAGCAATCAGCCCCAGCATTTT.

In this sample, this clone turned up once. J is TRBJ1-2 and V is TRBV4-3, with D tentatively TRBD1 (5 bases). The CDR3 has 15 amino acids. Germline CDR1 reads LGHNA; CDR2 reads YSLEER. V was pared by 0 bases and J by 5 bases, with 13 bases between. The DNA for the CDR3 is TGCGCCAGCAGCCAAGAAGGCGGCACAGGTTATGGCTACACCTTC. Amino acids: CASSQEGGTGYGYTF.

The CDR3 protein is CASSYPHEGVEQFF. In nucleotides, the CDR3 is TGTGCCAGCAGTTACCCACACGAGGGCGTTGAGCAGTTCTTC. The J gene is TRBJ2-1, the V gene TRBV6-6, with TRBD2 as a possible D gene (5 bases). From germline, CDR1 is MNHNY and CDR2 SVGAGI (reference sequence). The V gene lost 2 bases and the J gene lost 9 bases, with 14 bases spanning the gap. CDR3 length equals 14 residues.

The chain carries TRBV7-8 and TRBJ2-7, with 8 nucleotides matching TRBD1. The ends lost 5 bases at V and 2 bases at J; junction bases unmatched: 2. This CDR3 contains 13 residues. The V gene's germline CDR1 is SGHVS and CDR2 FQNEAQ. The CDR3 nucleotides are TGTGCCAGCAGCCGACAGGGGACCTACGAGCAGTACTTC. This sequence encodes CASSRQGTYEQYF.

Only a few counts were recorded for this clone. V gene TRBV7-9 combines with J gene TRBJ2-5, with D uncertain. Germline loops: CDR1 SEHNR, CDR2 FQNEAQ (reference sequence). The V gene lost 6 bases and the J gene lost 1 base, with 9 bases spanning the gap. The CDR3 contains 13 residues. The CDR3, as DNA: TGTGCCAGCAGTTACTACCCCCAAGAGACCCAGTACTTC. It codes for CASSYYPQETQYF.

This sequence joins TRBV28 and TRBJ2-1; TRBD1 agrees at 11 bases. J was trimmed by 8 bases and V by 6 bases; bases with no gene match: 6. The CDR3 is 14 residues long. Germline lookup yields CDR1 MDHEN and CDR2 SYDVKM. The CDR3 is CASRDRGRVDEQFF. For the CDR3, the DNA is TGTGCCAGCAGGGACAGGGGGCGAGTTGATGAGCAGTTCTTC.

The J gene is TRBJ1-2, the V gene TRBV19; D perhaps matches TRBD1 (6 bases). Per the germline V gene, CDR1 is LNHDA and CDR2 is SQIVND (reference sequence). The CDR3 covers 15 residues. The V end was cut by 2 bases, the J end by 7 bases, with 17 bases between. The CDR3 nucleotides are TGTGCCAGTAGTATATGGTCCAGGGGCGGTCGTGGCTACACCTTC. The encoded protein is CASSIWSRGGRGYTF.

This clone was detected once. The chain couples TRBV5-5 to TRBJ1-6; 9 bases match TRBD1. From germline, CDR1 is SGHKS and CDR2 YYEKEE (reference sequence). This CDR3 has 15 amino acids. After removal of 2 bases from V and 7 bases from J, the junction contained 4 bases not matched to a gene. As DNA, the CDR3 is TGTGCCAGCAGCTTCGCGGGACAGGGAAATTCACCCCTCCACTTT. This codes for CASSFAGQGNSPLHF.

This chain links TRBV4-1 with TRBJ2-2; 7 nucleotides line up with TRBD2. Losses at the gene ends were 3 bases for V and 1 base for J; bases not matched to a gene: 8. The CDR3 runs 17 residues. Germline lookup yields CDR1 MGHRA and CDR2 YSYEKL. Here the CDR3 reads CASSQRERQGNTGELFF. CDR3 DNA sequence: TGCGCCAGCAGCCAGCGGGAGAGGCAGGGGAACACCGGGGAGCTGTTTTTT.

This clone has just a few counts. This rearrangement joins TRBV9 to TRBJ1-1, with D possibly matching TRBD1 (5 bases). Germline V lookup: CDR1 SGDLS, CDR2 YYNGEE. V was trimmed by 0 bases and J by 3 bases, leaving 6 bases between them. The CDR3 totals 13 residues. The CDR3 region is CASSVARDTEAFF. CDR3 DNA: TGTGCCAGCAGCGTAGCCAGGGACACTGAAGCTTTCTTT.